This T cell receptor beta chain derives from a study of vaccination effects on CD4 cells after COVID-19. Study details: Post-vaccine draws lagged the second dose by a median of 72 days.

Here immunoSEQ multiplex PCR was the method, and the copy in TCRdb shows in-frame clones only, minus some. Among about 31,000 clones listed, about 66% were seen once. The V segment lost 1 base and the J segment 5 bases; nucleotides outside the gene matches: 9. This CDR3 spans 18 amino acids. The germline gives CDR1 LNHNV, CDR2 YYDKDF (reference sequence). Expansion with viral peptide pools was applied to antigen-specific CD4+ T cells by the ViraFEST assay prior to sequencing. Isolation of CD4+ T cells took place after 10 days of culture. Each person got two doses of an mRNA SARS-CoV-2 vaccine, BNT162b2 or mRNA-1273. Vaccine recipients lacked prior SARS-CoV-2 infection and had negative nucleocapsid antibodies. This clone showed up just a few times. Its antigen is as yet unknown.

The sequence derives from a human donor who received a COVID-19 vaccine. This specimen consisted of CD4+ T cells from PBMCs cultured with SARS-CoV-2 spike peptides, obtained after COVID-19 vaccination. The gene calls are TRBV15 and TRBJ2-2; the match to TRBD2 covers 11 bases. CDR3 bases: TGTGCCACCAGCAGAGGGTACACTAGCGGGAGAGGTACCGGGGAGCTGTTTTTT. Amino acids: CATSRGYTSGRGTGELFF. Drawing the rest from reference TRBV15 and TRBJ2-2, the complete variable domain is DAMVIQNPRYQVTQFGKPVTLSCSQTLNHNVMYWYQQKSSQAPKLLFHYYDKDFNNEADTPDNFQSRRPNTSFCFLDIRSPGLGDTAMYLCATSRGYTSGRGTGELFFGEGSRLTVL.